This TCR beta chain derives from a study of post-analysis software for immune sequencing data. Across the study: Relapsing-remitting, secondary progressive and progressive-relapsing multiple sclerosis were all included among the disease courses.

Trimming removed 2 bases from V and 5 bases from J, with 12 bases in between. The CDR3 consists of 14 residues. Germline CDR1 and CDR2: SEHNR and FQNEAQ (reference sequence). The study, taken as a whole, reports: Patients carried roughly 5 TRBV segments more frequently than controls did, and TRBV5-6, TRBV5-1 and TRBV20-1 were among them.

Concerning this clonotype: No antigen is known for it.

Unique molecular identifiers had been added to the TCR beta cDNA libraries. The T cell input of roughly 0.9 to 10 million gave roughly 500,000 cDNA molecules. One entry per CDR3 protein results from TCRdb running MiXCR on the PCR reads. The repertoire holds some 800,000 distinct CDR3 sequences, with around 42% as singletons. The clonotype originates from a girl aged 10-17 years with multiple sclerosis. The genes are TRBV7-9 and TRBJ1-2, with D hard to call. What was sequenced was blood. Here the CDR3 DNA reads TGTGCCAGCAGCTTACATGGGTCGCAATATGGCTACACCTTC. Translation gives CASSLHGSQYGYTF. The entire variable domain, with the rest obtained from reference TRBV7-9 and TRBJ1-2, is as follows: DTGVSQNPRHKITKRGQNVTFRCDPISEHNRLYWYRQTLGQGPEFLTYFQNEAQLEKSRLLSDRFSAERPKGSFSTLEIQRTEQGDSAMYLCASSLHGSQYGYTFGSGTRLTVV.